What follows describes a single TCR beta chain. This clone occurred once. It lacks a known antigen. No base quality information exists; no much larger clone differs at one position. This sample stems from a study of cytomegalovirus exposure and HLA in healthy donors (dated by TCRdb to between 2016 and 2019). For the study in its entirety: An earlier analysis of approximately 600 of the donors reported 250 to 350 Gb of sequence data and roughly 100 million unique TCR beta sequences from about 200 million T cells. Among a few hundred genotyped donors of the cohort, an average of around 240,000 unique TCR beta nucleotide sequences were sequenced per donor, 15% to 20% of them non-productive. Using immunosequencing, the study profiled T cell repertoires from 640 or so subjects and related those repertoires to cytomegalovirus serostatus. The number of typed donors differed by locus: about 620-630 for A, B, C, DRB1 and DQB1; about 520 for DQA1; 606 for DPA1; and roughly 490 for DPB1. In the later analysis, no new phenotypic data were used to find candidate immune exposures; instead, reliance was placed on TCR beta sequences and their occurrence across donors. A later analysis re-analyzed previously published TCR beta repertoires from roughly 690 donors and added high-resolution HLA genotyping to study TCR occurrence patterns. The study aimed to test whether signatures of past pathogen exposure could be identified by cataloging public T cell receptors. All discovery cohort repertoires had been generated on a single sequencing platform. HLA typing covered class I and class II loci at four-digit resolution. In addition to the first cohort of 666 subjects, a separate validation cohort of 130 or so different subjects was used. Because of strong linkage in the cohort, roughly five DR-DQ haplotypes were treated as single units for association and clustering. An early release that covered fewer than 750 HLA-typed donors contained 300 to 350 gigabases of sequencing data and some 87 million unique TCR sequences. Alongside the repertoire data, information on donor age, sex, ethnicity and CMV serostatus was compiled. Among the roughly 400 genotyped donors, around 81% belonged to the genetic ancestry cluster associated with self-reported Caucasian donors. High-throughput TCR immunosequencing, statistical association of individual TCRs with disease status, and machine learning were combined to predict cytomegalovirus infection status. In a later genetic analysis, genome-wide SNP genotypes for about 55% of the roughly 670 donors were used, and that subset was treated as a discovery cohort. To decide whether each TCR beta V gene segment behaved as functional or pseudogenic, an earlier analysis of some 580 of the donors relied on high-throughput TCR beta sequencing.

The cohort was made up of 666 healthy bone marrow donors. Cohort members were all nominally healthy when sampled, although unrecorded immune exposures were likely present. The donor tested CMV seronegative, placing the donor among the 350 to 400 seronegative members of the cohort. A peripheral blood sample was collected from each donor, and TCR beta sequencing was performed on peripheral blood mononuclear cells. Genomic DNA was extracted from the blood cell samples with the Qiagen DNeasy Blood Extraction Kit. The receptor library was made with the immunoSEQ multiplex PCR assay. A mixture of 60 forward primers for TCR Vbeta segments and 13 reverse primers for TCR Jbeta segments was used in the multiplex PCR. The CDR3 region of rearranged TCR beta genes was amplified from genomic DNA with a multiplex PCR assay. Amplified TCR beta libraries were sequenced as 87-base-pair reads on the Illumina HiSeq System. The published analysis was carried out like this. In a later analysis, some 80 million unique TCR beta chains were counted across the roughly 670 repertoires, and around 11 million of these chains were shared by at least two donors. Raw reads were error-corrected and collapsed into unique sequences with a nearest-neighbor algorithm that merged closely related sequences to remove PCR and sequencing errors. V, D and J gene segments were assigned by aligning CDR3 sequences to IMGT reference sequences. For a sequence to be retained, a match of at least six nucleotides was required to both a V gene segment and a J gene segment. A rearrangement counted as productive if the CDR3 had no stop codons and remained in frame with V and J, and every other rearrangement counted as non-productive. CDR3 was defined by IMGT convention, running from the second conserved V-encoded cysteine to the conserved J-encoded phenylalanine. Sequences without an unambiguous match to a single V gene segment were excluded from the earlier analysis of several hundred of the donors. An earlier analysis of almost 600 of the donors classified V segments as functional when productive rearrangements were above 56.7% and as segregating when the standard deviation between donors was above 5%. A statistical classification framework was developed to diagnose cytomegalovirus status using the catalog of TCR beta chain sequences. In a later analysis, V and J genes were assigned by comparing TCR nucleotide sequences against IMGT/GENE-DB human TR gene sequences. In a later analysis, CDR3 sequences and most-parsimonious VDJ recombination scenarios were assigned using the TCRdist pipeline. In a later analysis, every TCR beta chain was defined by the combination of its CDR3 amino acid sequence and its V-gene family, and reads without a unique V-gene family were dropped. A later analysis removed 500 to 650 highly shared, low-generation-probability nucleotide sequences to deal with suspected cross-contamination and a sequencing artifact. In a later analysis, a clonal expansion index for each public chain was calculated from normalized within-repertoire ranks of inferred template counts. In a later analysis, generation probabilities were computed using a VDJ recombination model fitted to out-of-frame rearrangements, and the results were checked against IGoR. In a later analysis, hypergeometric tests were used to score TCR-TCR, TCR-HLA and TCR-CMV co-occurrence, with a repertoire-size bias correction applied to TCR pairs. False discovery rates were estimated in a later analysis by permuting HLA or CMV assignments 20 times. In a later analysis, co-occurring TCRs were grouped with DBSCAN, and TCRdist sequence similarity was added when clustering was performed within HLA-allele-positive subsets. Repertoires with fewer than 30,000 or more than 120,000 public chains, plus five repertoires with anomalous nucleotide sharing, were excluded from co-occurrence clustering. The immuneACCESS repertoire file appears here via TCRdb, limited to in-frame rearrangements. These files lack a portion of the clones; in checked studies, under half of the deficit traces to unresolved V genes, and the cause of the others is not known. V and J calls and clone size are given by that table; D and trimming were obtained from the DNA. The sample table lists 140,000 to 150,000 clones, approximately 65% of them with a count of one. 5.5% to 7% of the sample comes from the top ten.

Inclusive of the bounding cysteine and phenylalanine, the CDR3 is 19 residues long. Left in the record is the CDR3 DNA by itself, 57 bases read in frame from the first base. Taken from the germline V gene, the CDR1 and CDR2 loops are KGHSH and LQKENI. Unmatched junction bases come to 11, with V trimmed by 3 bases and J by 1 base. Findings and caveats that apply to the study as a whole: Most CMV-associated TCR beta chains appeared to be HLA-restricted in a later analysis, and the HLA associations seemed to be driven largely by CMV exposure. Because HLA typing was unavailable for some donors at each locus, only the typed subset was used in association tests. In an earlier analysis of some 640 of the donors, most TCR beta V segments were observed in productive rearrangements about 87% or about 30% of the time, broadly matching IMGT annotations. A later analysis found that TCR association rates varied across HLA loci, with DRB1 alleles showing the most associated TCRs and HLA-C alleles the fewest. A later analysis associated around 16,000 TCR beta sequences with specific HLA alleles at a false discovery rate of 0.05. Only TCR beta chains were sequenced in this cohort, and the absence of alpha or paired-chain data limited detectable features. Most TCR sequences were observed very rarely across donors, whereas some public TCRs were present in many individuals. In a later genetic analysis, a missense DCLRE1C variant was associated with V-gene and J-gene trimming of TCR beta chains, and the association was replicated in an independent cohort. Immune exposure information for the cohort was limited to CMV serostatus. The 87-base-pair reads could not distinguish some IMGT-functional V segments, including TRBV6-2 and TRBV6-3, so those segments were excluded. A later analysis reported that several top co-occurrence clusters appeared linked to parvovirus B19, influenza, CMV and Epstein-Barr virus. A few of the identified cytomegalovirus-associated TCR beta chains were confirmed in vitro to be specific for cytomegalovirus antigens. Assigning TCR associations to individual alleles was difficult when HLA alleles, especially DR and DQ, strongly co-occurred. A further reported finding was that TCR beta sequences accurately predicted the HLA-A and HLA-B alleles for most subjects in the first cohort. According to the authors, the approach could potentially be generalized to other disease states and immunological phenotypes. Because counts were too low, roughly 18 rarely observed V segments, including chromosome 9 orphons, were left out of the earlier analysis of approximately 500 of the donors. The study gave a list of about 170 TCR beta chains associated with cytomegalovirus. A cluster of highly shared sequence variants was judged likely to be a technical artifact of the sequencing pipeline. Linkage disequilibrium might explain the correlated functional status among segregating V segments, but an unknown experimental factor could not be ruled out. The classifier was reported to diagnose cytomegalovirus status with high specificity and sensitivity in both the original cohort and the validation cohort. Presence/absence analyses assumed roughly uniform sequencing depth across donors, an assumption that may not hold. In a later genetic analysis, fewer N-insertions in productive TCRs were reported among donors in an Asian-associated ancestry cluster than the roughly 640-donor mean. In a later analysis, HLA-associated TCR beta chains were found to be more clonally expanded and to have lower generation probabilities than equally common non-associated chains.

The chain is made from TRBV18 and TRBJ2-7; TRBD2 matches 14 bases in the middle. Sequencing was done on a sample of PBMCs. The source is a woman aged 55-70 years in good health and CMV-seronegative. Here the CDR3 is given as CASSPTPGTSGRTSYEQYF. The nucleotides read TGTGCCAGCTCACCGACGCCTGGGACTAGCGGGAGAACTTCCTACGAGCAGTACTTC. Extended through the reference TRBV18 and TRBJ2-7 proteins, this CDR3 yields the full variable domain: NAGVMQNPRHLVRRRGQEARLRCSPMKGHSHVYWYRQLPEEGLKFMVYLQKENIIDESGMPKERFSAEFPKEGPSILRIQQVVRGDSAAYFCASSPTPGTSGRTSYEQYFGPGTRLTVT.